A selection of T cell receptor beta chains follows, all from one sample in a study of blood T cell repertoires in COVID-19. Produced via immunoSEQ multiplex PCR; TCRdb's table is partial and in-frame only. Of over 150,000 clones listed, less than 90% are singletons. The sample was peripheral blood. The receptors come from a man aged 18 to 35 with active or convalescent COVID-19. Each CDR3 is given with its conserved first and last residue. Each record gives: CDR3 length, D gene, J gene, V gene, clone size, CDR3 DNA, CDR3 protein. A D gene is named only where the DNA matches it firmly. Some rows mark clone size as missing; the rest say once, few, many or name a class of expanded clone.

13,NA,TRBJ1-3,TRBV24-1,NA,TGTGCCACCAGTGATTTGCGTGGAAACACCATATATTTT,CATSDLRGNTIYF
17,NA,TRBJ1-4,TRBV4-2,NA,TGTGCCAGCAGCCAAGACCAGTTTTCAGGGCAGAATGAAAAACTGTTTTTT,CASSQDQFSGQNEKLFF
14,TRBD1,TRBJ2-5,TRBV28,NA,TGTGCCAGCAGTTTAGGACAGGGACCAGAGACCCAGTACTTC,CASSLGQGPETQYF
16,TRBD2,TRBJ2-7,TRBV4-3,NA,TGCGCCAGCAGCCACACTAGCGGGAGTCCCCCCTACGAGCAGTACTTC,CASSHTSGSPPYEQYF
18,NA,TRBJ1-3,TRBV13,NA,TGTGCCAGCAGCATAGGTGTGTTAAGGGGGACTACTGGAAACACCATATATTTT,CASSIGVLRGTTGNTIYF
13,TRBD1,TRBJ2-5,TRBV5-1,NA,TGCGCCAGCAGAACAGGGGGACAAGAGACCCAGTACTTC,CASRTGGQETQYF
11,TRBD1,TRBJ2-1,TRBV29-1,NA,TGCAGCGCAGACAGGGGTAATGAGCAGTTCTTC,CSADRGNEQFF
13,NA,TRBJ2-5,TRBV7-6,NA,TGTGCCAGCAGCTTATGGGTACAGGAGACCCAGTACTTC,CASSLWVQETQYF
14,TRBD1,TRBJ2-7,TRBV2,NA,TGTGCCAGCAATAGGGGACAGGGGATCCACGAGCAGTACTTC,CASNRGQGIHEQYF
14,NA,TRBJ2-7,TRBV20-1,NA,TGCAGTGCTAGTCACCAGGGCGGAGCCTACGAGCAGTACTTC,CSASHQGGAYEQYF
14,TRBD1,TRBJ1-1,TRBV27,NA,TGTGCCAGCAGTACCCGGACAGGGCGGGGTGAAGCTTTCTTT,CASSTRTGRGEAFF
13,NA,TRBJ2-7,TRBV27,few,TGTGCCAGCAGTCGCACGAGCTCCTACGAGCAGTACTTC,CASSRTSSYEQYF
13,NA,TRBJ2-7,TRBV2,few,TGTGCCAGCAGCCCGGGGGACGGCTACGAGCAGTACTTC,CASSPGDGYEQYF
15,TRBD2,TRBJ2-1,TRBV25-1,NA,TGTGCCAGCAGTGAAATAGCGGGAAGGGGCCATGAGCAGTTCTTC,CASSEIAGRGHEQFF
13,NA,TRBJ2-5,TRBV10-3,NA,TGTGCCATCAGATCCGTGCCAGGAGAGACCCAGTACTTC,CAIRSVPGETQYF
16,NA,TRBJ2-1,TRBV4-3,NA,TGCGCCAGCAGCCAAGACTCCCTAGCAACCTACAATGAGCAGTTCTTC,CASSQDSLATYNEQFF
16,NA,TRBJ2-7,TRBV4-1,NA,TGCGCCAGCAGCCAAGAACCCCGGGACTTCTCCTACGAGCAGTACTTC,CASSQEPRDFSYEQYF
13,NA,TRBJ2-5,TRBV12-3/TRBV12-4,NA,TGTGCCAGCAGTTGGTGGAGGCGAGAGACCCAGTACTTC,CASSWWRRETQYF
13,NA,TRBJ2-7,TRBV10-2,NA,TGCGCCAGCAGTGAGTCCCAGGTCTACGAGCAGTACTTC,CASSESQVYEQYF
13,NA,TRBJ2-7,TRBV27,NA,TGTGCCAGCAGTTTGCGGGGGCCCTACGAGCAGTACTTC,CASSLRGPYEQYF
13,NA,TRBJ1-1,TRBV27,NA,TGTGCCAGCTTCACCAGGCCCGGGGCTGAAGCTTTCTTT,CASFTRPGAEAFF
15,TRBD2,TRBJ2-3,TRBV5-1,NA,TGCGCCAGCAGCTTGGAAGCTAGCGGGAGGGTTACGCAGTATTTT,CASSLEASGRVTQYF